This T cell receptor beta chain was sequenced during a study of T cell responses to AZD1222 COVID-19 vaccine. This clone has a single count. The antigen is not known. J lost 7 bases, V lost 7 bases, and 15 bases had no gene match. Germline lookup yields CDR1 SGHRS and CDR2 YFSETQ. This CDR3 has 16 amino acids. General observations from the study: Spike-specific TCR breadth and depth were elevated following two AZD1222 doses. Females outnumbered males among donors, who were mostly white British; clonal diversity was possibly underestimated. Among AZD1222 vaccinees, only six were seropositive at baseline. Close to half of spike-specific TCRs reportedly recognize unmutated variant regions.

Some clones are missing from TCRdb's copy, which holds only in-frame ones; the method was immunoSEQ multiplex PCR. The sample includes roughly 80,000 clones, around 92% of them seen just once. This sample comprised peripheral blood, obtained on day 0 of AZD1222 vaccination. This receptor was identified in an adult in good health. This chain connects TRBV5-1 to TRBJ2-1; 9 nucleotides line up with TRBD2. The DNA of the CDR3 is TGCGCCAGCGCCCTTGCGGGAGGGGGGGTTGGTAATGAGCAGTTCTTC. This sequence encodes CASALAGGGVGNEQFF. The full variable domain, with the rest looked up from reference TRBV5-1 and TRBJ2-1, is KAGVTQTPRYLIKTRGQQVTLSCSPISGHRSVSWYQQTPGQGLQFLFEYFSETQRNKGNFPGRFSGRQFSNSRSEMNVSTLELGDSALYLCASALAGGGVGNEQFFGPGTRLTVL.